Sequencing of this TCR beta chain was carried out in a study of T-cell reconstitution after alpha-beta-depleted transplantation in children (dated by TCRdb to about 2016). The study in broad terms: The study quantitatively tracked T-cell immune reconstitution after TCRalphabeta/CD19-depleted allogeneic hematopoietic cell transplantation in children using TCR repertoire profiling.

This clonotype appeared many times. Its cognate antigen has yet to be identified. The record has no base qualities; no much larger clone is one base away. Preparation of the library involved PCR. The sample was run on an Illumina HiSeq 2500. Molecular barcoding was employed in the preparation of TCR libraries, with unique molecular identifiers being used to normalize TCRbeta repertoire quantification. TCRdb trimmed public reads at Q25 via fastp, called clones via MiXCR and kept in-frame beta chains. One record per CDR3 amino acid sequence lists the most common genes and DNA. Present in this sample are around 250,000 distinct CDR3 sequences, approximately 8.9% of which were seen just once. Approximately 6.3% of the sample lies in the top ten. General findings and caveats noted by the study authors: About two months after transplant, the apparently early recovery of alphabetaT-cell counts reportedly depended on just several hundred clones that had expanded rapidly and came from non-depleted graft cells. In some patients, the high TCRbeta diversity seen at day 60 was put down to recipient T cells and intrathymic progenitors that had survived conditioning. Over subsequent months, a decline in hyperexpanded clone frequencies was noted, and after one year, T-cell counts and TCRbeta diversity were mostly ascribed to newly produced T cells.

Explained via the paper, the treatment or condition label denotes: allogeneic hematopoietic cell transplantation with graft depleted of TCRalphabeta T cells and CD19 B cells. The transplant recipients were children given TCRalphabeta/CD19-depleted allogeneic hematopoietic cell grafts. V loses 1 base at its end and J loses 7 bases; junction bases beyond the gene matches: 8. The CDR3 goes from the cysteine to the phenylalanine over 15 residues. Kept here is only the CDR3 DNA, which spans 45 bases and is read in frame from base 1. This TCR derives from a male patient younger than 18 who had a stem cell transplant for acute lymphoblastic leukemia, so the T cells may come from the graft donor. Sample: PBMCs, mostly from graft donor cells, taken 180 days after TCRalphabeta/CD19-depleted stem cell transplant. This chain is built from TRBV12-3 or TRBV12-4 and TRBJ1-1, and 8 junctional nucleotides match TRBD1. The CDR3 is CASSLVPGGRGEAFF. Read as DNA, the sequence is TGTGCCAGCAGTTTAGTTCCAGGGGGCAGGGGTGAAGCTTTCTTT.